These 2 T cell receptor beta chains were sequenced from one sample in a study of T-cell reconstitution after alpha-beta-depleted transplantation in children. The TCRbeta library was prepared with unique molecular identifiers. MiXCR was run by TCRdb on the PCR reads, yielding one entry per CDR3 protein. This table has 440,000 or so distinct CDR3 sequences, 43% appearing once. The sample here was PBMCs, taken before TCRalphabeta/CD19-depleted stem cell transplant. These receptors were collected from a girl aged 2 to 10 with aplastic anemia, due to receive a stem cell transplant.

This CDR3 reads CASSLDRANTGELFF. The CDR3 DNA is TGTGCCAGCAGCTTGGACAGGGCGAACACCGGGGAGCTGTTTTTT. The V and J genes are TRBV5-4 and TRBJ2-2, with D maybe TRBD1 (6 bases). The CDR3 runs to 15 residues. Germline V gene sequence: CDR1 SGHNT, CDR2 YYREEE (reference sequence). V lost 0 bases, J lost 0 bases, and 6 bases lay in between.

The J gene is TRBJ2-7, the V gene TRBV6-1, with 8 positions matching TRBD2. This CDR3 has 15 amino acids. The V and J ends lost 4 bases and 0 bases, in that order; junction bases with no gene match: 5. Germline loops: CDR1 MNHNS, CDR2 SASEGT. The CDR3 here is CASSGGRMSSYEQYF. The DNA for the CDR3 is TGTGCCAGCAGTGGCGGGAGGATGAGCTCCTACGAGCAGTACTTC.